What follows are 22 T cell receptor beta chains derived from one specimen sequenced in a study of shared clonotypes between healthy human individuals. Sequencing used immunoSEQ multiplex PCR; TCRdb keeps in-frame clones, though not all of them. The table has about 2.4 million clones, just over 90% seen once. Sequenced input: naive CD4+ T cells sorted from blood. Subset noted: CD45RA+ positively selected. These receptor sequences come from a man between 18 and 29 years old in good health.

This chain links TRBV6-5 with TRBJ2-2; 7 bases are shared with TRBD1. This CDR3 region has 15 residues. Germline loops: CDR1 MNHEY, CDR2 SVGAGI. V gave up 5 bases and J gave up 3 bases; unmatched junction bases: 6. The CDR3 nucleotides are TGTGCCAGCAGTAATACAGGGGCGTACACCGGGGAGCTGTTTTTT. It specifies CASSNTGAYTGELFF.

CDR3 nucleotide sequence: TGTGCCAGCACCCGACGAGGGGGTGAGCAGTACTTC. It specifies CASTRRGGEQYF. The gene calls are TRBV5-4 and TRBJ2-7; maybe TRBD1 (6 bases). CDR3 length: 12 residues. Germline V lookup: CDR1 SGHNT, CDR2 YYREEE (reference sequence). V lost 6 bases, J lost 7 bases, and 14 bases lay in between. The whole variable domain, filled in from reference TRBV5-4 and TRBJ2-7, reads ETGVTQSPTHLIKTRGQQVTLRCSSQSGHNTVSWYQQALGQGPQFIFQYYREEENGRGNFPPRFSGLQFPNYSSELNVNALELDDSALYLCASTRRGGEQYFGPGTRLTVT.

About this clone: Other DNA sequences in the same sample also yield this CDR3. The chain carries TRBV19 and TRBJ2-7; 8 positions match TRBD1. This CDR3 comprises 13 residues. The ends lost 5 bases at V and 3 bases at J; junction bases unmatched: 3. Per the germline V gene, CDR1 is LNHDA and CDR2 is SQIVND (reference sequence). For the CDR3, the DNA is TGTGCCAGTAGTGTCGACAGGGGCTACGAGCAGTACTTC. This encodes CASSVDRGYEQYF.

This clone has more than one count but fewer than ten. The chain carries TRBV4-2 and TRBJ1-1; perhaps TRBD1 as D (6 bases). Trimming shortened V by 0 bases and J by 11 bases, and 16 bases separated the two germline ends. The CDR3 has 14 amino acids. The germline gives CDR1 LGHNA, CDR2 YNFKEQ. Here the CDR3 reads CASSQEGAAGRAFF. CDR3 coding DNA: TGTGCCAGCAGCCAAGAGGGGGCGGCCGGTAGGGCTTTCTTT.

The chain combines TRBV28 with TRBJ2-7; 10 bases are a match to TRBD1. Germline V lookup: CDR1 MDHEN, CDR2 SYDVKM. With V trimmed by 7 bases and J by 0 bases, 3 bases remained unmatched. The length of the CDR3 is 14 residues. The CDR3 protein is CASKGQGVSYEQYF. The CDR3 DNA reads TGTGCCAGCAAAGGACAGGGGGTCTCCTACGAGCAGTACTTC. The entire variable domain, with the rest obtained from reference TRBV28 and TRBJ2-7, is as follows: DVKVTQSSRYLVKRTGEKVFLECVQDMDHENMFWYRQDPGLGLRLIYFSYDVKMKEKGDIPEGYSVSREKKERFSLILESASTNQTSMYLCASKGQGVSYEQYFGPGTRLTVT.

The chain carries TRBV5-4 and TRBJ2-1; D is undetermined. CDR3 length equals 16 residues. V was clipped by 4 bases and J by 0 bases, with 14 bases between them. Germline V CDR1 and CDR2: SGHNT, YYREEE (reference sequence). The CDR3 region is CASSTTSRSSYNEQFF. As DNA, the CDR3 is TGTGCCAGCAGCACTACCTCAAGGAGCTCCTACAATGAGCAGTTCTTC.

For this clone: This same CDR3 is encoded by further DNA sequences in the sample. The chain is built from TRBV7-3 and TRBJ1-1; D might be TRBD1 (5 bases). Germline V CDR1 and CDR2: SGHTA, FQGTGA. The CDR3 length is 14 residues. V lost 2 bases, J lost 1 base, and 8 bases lay in between. CDR3 residues: CASSLLGGNTEAFF. DNA for the CDR3: TGTGCCAGCAGCTTACTGGGGGGGAACACTGAAGCTTTCTTT. Drawing the rest from reference TRBV7-3 and TRBJ1-1, the complete variable domain is GAGVSQTPSNKVTEKGKYVELRCDPISGHTALYWYRQSLGQGPEFLIYFQGTGAADDSGLPNDRFFAVRPEGSVSTLKIQRTERGDSAVYLCASSLLGGNTEAFFGQGTRLTVV.

The chain recombines TRBV7-9 with TRBJ2-7; D remains unclear. The germline V gene encodes CDR1 SEHNR and CDR2 FQNEAQ (reference sequence). The CDR3 has 12 amino acids. V was trimmed by 4 bases and J by 12 bases, leaving 16 bases between them. CDR3: CASSSARSFRYF. CDR3 nucleotide sequence: TGTGCCAGCAGCTCGGCGAGGTCATTTAGGTACTTC.

This clone has a handful of counts. Other DNA sequences of this sample code for an identical CDR3. V usage is TRBV5-5 and J usage is TRBJ1-5; D possibly corresponds to TRBD1 (6 bases). V gave up 0 bases and J gave up 3 bases, with 7 bases separating them. The CDR3 is 14 amino acids. Germline V CDR1 and CDR2: SGHKS, YYEKEE (reference sequence). As DNA, the CDR3 is TGTGCCAGCAGCTTGGACAGGGTCAATCAGCCCCAGCATTTT. Protein product: CASSLDRVNQPQHF. The full variable domain, completed using reference TRBV5-5 and TRBJ1-5, is DAGVTQSPTHLIKTRGQQVTLRCSPISGHKSVSWYQQVLGQGPQFIFQYYEKEERGRGNFPDRFSARQFPNYSSELNVNALLLGDSALYLCASSLDRVNQPQHFGDGTRLSIL.

The chain couples TRBV6-1 to TRBJ1-1, with D possibly being TRBD1 (5 bases). V lost 7 bases, J lost 1 base, and 10 bases lay in between. This CDR3 is built from 13 residues. From germline, CDR1 is MNHNS and CDR2 SASEGT. In nucleotides, the CDR3 is TGTGCCAGCACCAGGGAGAGGAACACTGAAGCTTTCTTT. Its translation is CASTRERNTEAFF.

The chain employs TRBV18 and TRBJ2-3, with TRBD2 matching over 10 bases. The CDR3 is made up of 17 amino acids. The V gene's germline CDR1 is KGHSH and CDR2 LQKENI. V was clipped by 3 bases and J by 6 bases; unmatched bases: 12. CDR3 sequence (DNA): TGTGCCAGCTCACCGGCCGAAGCGGGGGGGAGCAGGGATACGCAGTATTTT. It translates to CASSPAEAGGSRDTQYF.

The chain employs TRBV7-2 and TRBJ2-7; the match to TRBD1 covers 12 bases. From germline, CDR1 is SGHTA and CDR2 FQGNSA. The V segment lost 5 bases and the J segment 7 bases; nucleotides outside the gene matches: 9. CDR3 length: 15 residues. The CDR3 coding sequence is TGTGCCAGCAGCGGACAGGGACAGGGGGCCGGAGAGCAGTACTTC. Protein product: CASSGQGQGAGEQYF. Full variable domain (remainder filled in from reference TRBV7-2 and TRBJ2-7): GAGVSQSPSNKVTEKGKDVELRCDPISGHTALYWYRQSLGQGLEFLIYFQGNSAPDKSGLPSDRFSAERTGGSVSTLTIQRTQQEDSAVYLCASSGQGQGAGEQYFGPGTRLTVT.

The V gene is TRBV5-6, the J gene TRBJ1-6, with D perhaps matching TRBD1 (6 bases). V was shortened by 2 bases and J by 6 bases, with 9 bases between the two germline ends. The CDR3 sequence is 14 residues long. Germline values: CDR1 SGHDT, CDR2 YYEEEE. The CDR3 protein is CASSLTGFNSPLHF. In DNA form, the CDR3 reads TGTGCCAGCAGCTTAACAGGGTTTAATTCACCCCTCCACTTT. Full variable domain (outside the CDR3, taken from reference TRBV5-6 and TRBJ1-6): DAGVTQSPTHLIKTRGQQVTLRCSPKSGHDTVSWYQQALGQGPQFIFQYYEEEERQRGNFPDRFSGHQFPNYSSELNVNALLLGDSALYLCASSLTGFNSPLHFGNGTRLTVT.

The chain is built from TRBV5-1 and TRBJ2-3; possibly TRBD1 or TRBD2 for D (5 bases each). This CDR3 has 15 residues. The germline V gene has CDR1 SGHRS and CDR2 YFSETQ. Between the trimmed V and J ends, which lost 1 base and 4 bases, there was a span of 13 bases. This chain's CDR3 is CASSLRGPPADTQYF. Written as DNA, the CDR3 is TGCGCCAGCAGCTTGAGGGGACCCCCGGCAGATACGCAGTATTTT.

V gene TRBV10-3 combines with J gene TRBJ2-3; possibly TRBD2 for D (6 bases). With 8 bases removed from V and 1 base from J, the gap between germline ends came to 10 bases. The CDR3 totals 13 residues. Germline V CDR1 and CDR2: ENHRY, SYGVKD. The CDR3 DNA reads TGTGCCATCCAGCGGGCCCGCACAGATACGCAGTATTTT. It codes for CAIQRARTDTQYF.

The V gene is TRBV6-5, the J gene TRBJ1-1; TRBD1 matches 10 bases. This CDR3 comprises 15 residues. The V gene end was trimmed by 5 bases and the J gene end by 6 bases; junction bases not matched to a gene: 9. Per germline, CDR1 MNHEY and CDR2 SVGAGI. The CDR3 loop is CASSLFGTGVAEAFF. In nucleotides, the CDR3 is TGTGCCAGCAGTCTATTTGGGACAGGGGTCGCTGAAGCTTTCTTT.

The rearrangement joins TRBV7-8 to TRBJ2-1; possibly TRBD2 for D (6 bases). V was cut by 6 bases and J by 0 bases, with 15 bases left in between. CDR1 is SGHVS and CDR2 is FQNEAQ in the germline V gene. This CDR3 contains 16 residues. CDR3 sequence (DNA): TGTGCCAGCAGATTTGGCGGGGCCAGCTCCTACAATGAGCAGTTCTTC. This sequence encodes CASRFGGASSYNEQFF.

The chain uses TRBV15 and TRBJ2-3; 7 nucleotides match TRBD2. The CDR3 covers 15 residues. The J segment lost 3 bases and the V segment lost 5 bases, leaving 8 bases of the junction unmatched. CDR1 is LNHNV and CDR2 is YYDKDF in the germline V gene (reference sequence). Here the CDR3 reads CATSRLAGSTDTQYF. The CDR3 DNA sequence: TGTGCCACCAGCCGACTAGCTGGGTCGACAGATACGCAGTATTTT.

The chain employs TRBV5-5 and TRBJ1-3; D perhaps matches TRBD1 (6 bases). The CDR3 consists of 17 residues. Looked up from germline, CDR1 is SGHKS and CDR2 is YYEKEE (reference sequence). V lost 3 bases to trimming and J lost 3 bases, with 19 bases between them. The CDR3: CASSWSGTRKDGNTIYF. The CDR3 DNA sequence: TGTGCCAGCAGCTGGTCCGGGACACGAAAGGATGGAAACACCATATATTTT.

CDR3 residues: CASSDLLAGVPYEQYF. The CDR3 DNA reads TGTGCCAGCAGTGACCTTCTAGCGGGAGTCCCCTACGAGCAGTACTTC. V is TRBV6-4 and J is TRBJ2-7; 10 bases align to TRBD2. The germline V gene has CDR1 MRHNA and CDR2 SNTAGT. Trimming at V came to 2 bases and at J to 2 bases, leaving 6 bases not matched to a gene. The CDR3 has 16 residues.

As concerns this clone: Other DNA sequences in this sample translate to the same CDR3. The chain links TRBV7-2 to TRBJ1-1, with a weak D call TRBD1 (5 bases). The CDR3 contains 14 residues. With 1 base removed from V and 5 bases from J, the gap between germline ends came to 11 bases. From germline, CDR1 is SGHTA and CDR2 FQGNSA. CDR3 sequence reads: CASSLDPGGTEAFF. CDR3 in DNA: TGTGCCAGCAGCTTAGATCCGGGGGGGACTGAAGCTTTCTTT.

This chain uses TRBV27 with TRBJ2-5; TRBD2 agrees at 7 bases. After removal of 10 bases from V and 4 bases from J, the junction contained 15 bases not matched to a gene. This CDR3 has 15 amino acids. Germline CDR1 reads MNHEY; CDR2 reads SMNVEV (reference sequence). The CDR3 DNA follows: TGTGCCACCGGATTAACTCGACTAGCTCCAGAGACCCAGTACTTC. This gives the protein CATGLTRLAPETQYF.